The 32 T cell receptor beta chains below were found in one sample sequenced in a study of blood T cell repertoires in COVID-19 (dated by TCRdb to 2020 to 2022). Receptor libraries were prepared by the immunoSEQ multiplex PCR assay. The source is immuneACCESS, and TCRdb retained only in-frame sequences with V and J called. Part of the clones is not carried over; for the studies checked, unresolved V genes explain less than half of this, and the remainder is unexplained. The sample yields some 70,000 clones; more than 60% were counted once. The top ten hold 22% of the sample. Sequenced input: peripheral blood. These receptors were obtained from a man aged 55 to 70 with acute or convalescent COVID-19.

This chain uses TRBV5-6 with TRBJ2-5; TRBD2 aligns across 10 bases. Germline V gives CDR1 SGHDT, CDR2 YYEEEE. V was clipped by 1 base and J by 5 bases; unmatched bases: 14. The CDR3 runs 18 residues. CDR3 DNA: TGTGCCAGCAGCTTGCCGATGCTAGCGGGGGTAAAGGGGGAGACCCAGTACTTC. Translation: CASSLPMLAGVKGETQYF.

This rearrangement joins TRBV6-5 to TRBJ2-1; 13 bases map to TRBD2. Germline V CDR1 and CDR2: MNHEY, SVGAGI. The CDR3 loop spans 15 amino acids. With V trimmed by 9 bases and J by 10 bases, 12 bases remained unmatched. The CDR3 loop is CASRFRTSGSGEQFF. As DNA, the CDR3 is TGTGCCAGTAGGTTTCGGACTAGCGGGAGTGGGGAGCAGTTCTTC.

This chain links TRBV19 with TRBJ1-1; 7 bases are shared with TRBD1. Germline V gives CDR1 LNHDA, CDR2 SQIVND (reference sequence). The CDR3 loop spans 12 amino acids. Trimming took 10 bases from V and 2 from J; bases not matched to a gene: 4. CDR3 region: CATGDSNTEAFF. The CDR3 DNA reads TGTGCCACGGGGGACAGCAACACTGAAGCTTTCTTT.

The chain uses TRBV27 and TRBJ1-2; perhaps TRBD1 as D (6 bases). This CDR3 has 13 residues. Trimming cost V 6 bases and J 7 bases, with 15 bases left between them. Looked up from germline, CDR1 is MNHEY and CDR2 is SMNVEV (reference sequence). In DNA form, the CDR3 reads TGTGCCAGCAGCCCACAGGGCTCTGGTGGCTACACCTTC. Protein product: CASSPQGSGGYTF.

About this clone: Other DNA variants within this sample encode the same CDR3. The genes are TRBV11-2 and TRBJ1-1; possibly TRBD1 for D (6 bases). Looked up from germline, CDR1 is SGHAT and CDR2 is FQNNGV. V lost 3 bases to trimming and J lost 4 bases, with 9 bases between them. This CDR3 has 13 residues. This chain's CDR3 is CASSFQGSTEAFF. In nucleotides, the CDR3 is TGTGCCAGCAGCTTTCAGGGGAGCACTGAAGCTTTCTTT.

This clone appeared once. The rearrangement links TRBV11-2 to TRBJ2-1, with D possibly being TRBD2 (5 bases). Germline CDR1 SGHAT, CDR2 FQNNGV. The CDR3 is 16 residues long. V gave up 2 bases and J gave up 12 bases, with 23 bases separating them. The CDR3 nucleotides are TGTGCCAGCAGCTTAACGAGGGAATTTCCCGGAGCGCTGCAGTTCTTC. Protein sequence: CASSLTREFPGALQFF. Supplemented by reference TRBV11-2 and TRBJ2-1, the full variable domain reads EAGVAQSPRYKIIEKRQSVAFWCNPISGHATLYWYQQILGQGPKLLIQFQNNGVVDDSQLPKDRFSAERLKGVDSTLKIQPAKLEDSAVYLCASSLTREFPGALQFFGPGTRLTVL.

This clone was observed a few times. This rearrangement joins TRBV30 to TRBJ2-3, with D perhaps TRBD1 (6 bases). The CDR3 consists of 17 residues. Germline loops: CDR1 GTSNPN, CDR2 SVGIG (reference sequence). With 7 bases removed from V and 0 bases from J, the gap between germline ends came to 23 bases. The CDR3 reads CASAGGRGSSSTDTQYF. CDR3 DNA: TGTGCCTCCGCGGGCGGCAGGGGATCTTCTAGCACAGATACGCAGTATTTT. Together with reference TRBV30 and TRBJ2-3, the CDR3 gives the full variable domain: SQTIHQWPATLVQPVGSPLSLECTVEGTSNPNLYWYRQAAGRGLQLLFYSVGIGQISSEVPQNLSASRPQDRQFILSSKKLLLSDSGFYLCASAGGRGSSSTDTQYFGPGTRLTVL.

The CDR3 DNA reads TGTGCCAGCAGCCAGGGTATAGGGAGTTACGAGCAGTACGTC. This sequence encodes CASSQGIGSYEQYV. The rearrangement links TRBV3-1 (or the pseudogene TRBV3-2) to TRBJ2-7; maybe TRBD2 (5 bases). Germline loops: CDR1 LGHDT, CDR2 YNNKEL (reference sequence). Trimming cost V 3 bases and J 4 bases, with 13 bases left between them. The CDR3 contains 14 residues.

This clone is a singleton in its sample. The chain links TRBV2 to TRBJ2-5; TRBD1 matches at 10 bases. Germline assignment: CDR1 SNHLY and CDR2 FYNNEI. This CDR3 has 15 amino acids. V shed 8 bases and J 7 bases; nucleotides not matched to a gene: 13. Written as DNA, the CDR3 is TGTGCCAGCCTCCCCCGGGACAGGGGACCCGGGACCCAGTACTTC. As protein: CASLPRDRGPGTQYF.

The chain couples TRBV27 to TRBJ2-5; no firm D call. CDR1 is MNHEY and CDR2 is SMNVEV in the germline V gene (reference sequence). The CDR3 runs to 12 residues. V was trimmed by 3 bases and J by 5 bases, leaving 7 bases between them. CDR3 sequence: CASSFAGETQYF. CDR3 DNA sequence: TGTGCCAGCAGTTTTGCCGGGGAGACCCAGTACTTC.

This sequence joins TRBV19 and TRBJ1-2; TRBD1 agrees at 7 bases. Germline-derived CDR1 and CDR2 are LNHDA and SQIVND (reference sequence). The CDR3 sequence is 14 residues long. J was trimmed by 8 bases and V by 5 bases; bases with no gene match: 11. CDR3 protein: CASSGGTGDRGYTF. Written as DNA, the CDR3 is TGTGCCAGTAGTGGCGGAACAGGGGATCGCGGCTACACCTTC.

This clone has more than one count but fewer than ten. This chain links TRBV5-1 with TRBJ2-2, with a tentative D call TRBD2 (6 bases). The V gene's germline CDR1 is SGHRS and CDR2 YFSETQ. This CDR3 is built from 16 residues. Trimming removed 0 bases at V and 1 base at J, with 10 bases between. CDR3 nucleotides: TGCGCCAGCAGCTTGGAGATGGGACTGAACACCGGGGAGCTGTTTTTT. Translating it yields CASSLEMGLNTGELFF.

This chain connects TRBV6-5 to TRBJ1-6; TRBD1 matches at 10 bases. Trimming cost V 9 bases and J 8 bases; bases outside gene matches: 1. Germline lookup yields CDR1 MNHEY and CDR2 SVGAGI. The CDR3 runs to 12 residues. This CDR3 reads CASGTGDSPLHF. The DNA for the CDR3 is TGTGCCAGTGGGACAGGGGATTCACCCCTCCACTTT.

J is TRBJ1-5 and V is TRBV21-1. TRBV21-1 is labeled a pseudogene. There are 15 residues in the CDR3. The CDR3 nucleotides are TGTGCCAGCAGCAAACGGGATTATAGCAATCAGCCCCAGCATTTT. This translates into CASSKRDYSNQPQHF.

The rearrangement uses TRBV2 and TRBJ2-3, with a possible D match to TRBD1 (5 bases). V lost 2 bases, J lost 4 bases, and 13 bases lay in between. Germline V lookup: CDR1 SNHLY, CDR2 FYNNEI. CDR3 length: 15 amino acids. The CDR3 reads CASSELRGIADTQYF. CDR3 in DNA: TGTGCCAGCAGTGAACTTAGGGGTATCGCAGATACGCAGTATTTT.

This clone has only a few counts. V is TRBV10-1 and J is TRBJ2-1; unclear D gene. The CDR3 consists of 12 residues. Germline CDR1 is WNHNN and CDR2 is SYGVQD (reference sequence). With 4 bases removed from V and 2 bases from J, the gap between germline ends came to 3 bases. The CDR3 protein is CASSGAYNEQFF. Written as DNA, the CDR3 is TGCGCCAGCAGTGGAGCCTACAATGAGCAGTTCTTC.

This clone was recorded a few times. The V gene is TRBV7-3, the J gene TRBJ2-7; 9 bases map to TRBD2. The CDR3 has 15 amino acids. Looked up from germline, CDR1 is SGHTA and CDR2 is FQGTGA. Germline trimming cut 3 bases from V and 2 bases from J; bases unmatched to any gene: 5. The CDR3 bases are TGTGCCAGCAGCTTGAGTGCGGGAGGGCCCTACGAGCAGTACTTC. Its translation is CASSLSAGGPYEQYF.

The rearrangement joins TRBV27 to TRBJ2-1; D may be TRBD2 (5 bases). Per the germline V gene, CDR1 is MNHEY and CDR2 is SMNVEV (reference sequence). This CDR3 has 12 residues. V lost 6 bases and J 5 bases, leaving 8 bases between the germline ends. The CDR3 DNA sequence: TGTGCCAGCAGGGAGGCCAACAATGAGCAGTTCTTC. This sequence encodes CASREANNEQFF.

This chain uses TRBV18 with TRBJ2-2; D is perhaps TRBD1 (5 bases). Trimming took off 4 bases at V and 5 bases at J, with 14 bases between the two ends. The germline V gene encodes CDR1 KGHSH and CDR2 LQKENI. The CDR3 runs 15 residues. Here the CDR3 reads CASSQGHPGTGELFF. The CDR3 bases are TGTGCCAGCTCACAGGGGCACCCAGGAACCGGGGAGCTGTTTTTT.

The chain links TRBV5-1 to TRBJ2-1; 10 bases fit TRBD1. This CDR3 is 16 amino acids long. Germline V gene sequence: CDR1 SGHRS, CDR2 YFSETQ. With 0 bases clipped from V and 7 bases from J, the junction kept 7 bases outside the gene matches. The chain's CDR3 is CASSLAGTGAGNEQFF. The CDR3 DNA is TGCGCCAGCAGCTTGGCCGGGACAGGGGCAGGAAATGAGCAGTTCTTC.

The chain uses TRBV23-1 and TRBJ1-2; D gene unclear. TRBV23-1 qualifies as an ORF whose function is uncertain. This CDR3 region has 17 residues. The V gene lost 0 bases and the J gene lost 2 bases, with 16 bases spanning the gap. CDR3 bases: TGCGCCAGCAGTCAATCGATTCTTTGGAGACTGAACTATGGCTACACCTTC. Translation gives CASSQSILWRLNYGYTF.

The J gene is TRBJ1-3, the V gene TRBV10-3, with TRBD1 as a possible D gene (6 bases). This CDR3 has 14 residues. Germline CDR1 and CDR2: ENHRY and SYGVKD. Trimming took off 3 bases at V and 4 bases at J, with 10 bases between the two ends. CDR3 region: CAISDRTVGNTIYF. Here the CDR3 DNA reads TGTGCCATCAGTGACAGGACAGTAGGAAACACCATATATTTT.

The J gene is TRBJ1-1, the V gene TRBV5-1; possible D gene TRBD1, 5 bases. In germline, CDR1 is SGHRS, CDR2 YFSETQ. The CDR3 contains 15 residues. V was shortened by 1 base and J by 2 bases, with 12 bases between the two germline ends. This chain's CDR3 is CASSLTPRVNTEAFF. CDR3 bases: TGCGCCAGCAGCTTGACACCCAGGGTTAACACTGAAGCTTTCTTT. Filled out from reference TRBV5-1 and TRBJ1-1, the complete variable domain reads KAGVTQTPRYLIKTRGQQVTLSCSPISGHRSVSWYQQTPGQGLQFLFEYFSETQRNKGNFPGRFSGRQFSNSRSEMNVSTLELGDSALYLCASSLTPRVNTEAFFGQGTRLTVV.

The chain uses TRBV5-1 and TRBJ2-7; possibly TRBD1 for D (6 bases). Germline CDR1 and CDR2: SGHRS and YFSETQ. This CDR3 comprises 14 residues. The V and J ends lost 4 bases and 4 bases respectively, with 15 bases between them. The DNA of the CDR3 is TGCGCCAGCAGCCCGACAGGTCCGGGGTACGAGCAGTACTTC. Protein product: CASSPTGPGYEQYF.

The chain has TRBV10-3 and TRBJ1-2; D is possibly TRBD1 (5 bases). CDR3 length: 15 amino acids. Germline assignment: CDR1 ENHRY and CDR2 SYGVKD. V lost 7 bases to trimming and J lost 3 bases, with 18 bases between them. CDR3 nucleotides: TGTGCCATCACTACACCGGGACCGGGGGACTATGGCTACACCTTC. Translation gives CAITTPGPGDYGYTF.

The chain employs TRBV5-1 and TRBJ2-1; 10 positions agree with TRBD2. The CDR3 consists of 15 residues. From germline, CDR1 is SGHRS and CDR2 YFSETQ. J was trimmed by 6 bases and V by 0 bases; bases with no gene match: 3. The CDR3 DNA is TGCGCCAGCAGCTTGGCCATAGCGGGAGGCAATGAGCAGTTCTTC. It specifies CASSLAIAGGNEQFF.

A few counts support this clone. The rearrangement links TRBV4-1 to TRBJ1-6; D ambiguous. Germline CDR1 MGHRA, CDR2 YSYEKL. The CDR3 is 14 amino acids. V dropped 4 bases and J dropped 4 bases, with 8 bases sitting between them. CDR3 nucleotides: TGCGCCAGCAGCCCCCCAGAATATAATTCACCCCTCCACTTT. Its translation is CASSPPEYNSPLHF.

The V and J genes are TRBV29-1 and TRBJ2-7; D call uncertain. The CDR3 has 14 residues. The germline V gene has CDR1 SQVTM and CDR2 ANQGSEA. The V and J ends lost 0 bases and 6 bases respectively, with 15 bases between them. The CDR3 DNA sequence: TGCAGCGTTGAAGATCCGCTACTGGGCGCCGAGCAGTACTTC. It translates to CSVEDPLLGAEQYF.

The chain carries TRBV24-1 and TRBJ1-2; no firm D call. The CDR3 consists of 13 residues. V was cut by 10 bases and J by 5 bases, with 16 bases left in between. Looked up from germline, CDR1 is KGHDR and CDR2 is SFDVKD. The CDR3: CATQEDDAYGYTF. In DNA form, the CDR3 reads TGTGCCACGCAGGAGGACGACGCGTATGGCTACACCTTC.

This clone was found a few times. The J gene is TRBJ2-3, the V gene TRBV28; a weak D match, TRBD2 (5 bases). This CDR3 spans 16 amino acids. The ends were cut back, 8 bases at V and 1 base at J, with 19 bases in the middle. Per the germline V gene, CDR1 is MDHEN and CDR2 is SYDVKM. This CDR3 reads CASPPGPGWGTDTQYF. For the CDR3, the DNA is TGTGCCAGCCCCCCCGGGCCGGGGTGGGGCACAGATACGCAGTATTTT.

The chain employs TRBV3-1 (or the pseudogene TRBV3-2) and TRBJ2-1; 9 bases agree with TRBD2. CDR3 length: 15 amino acids. Per the germline V gene, CDR1 is LGHDT and CDR2 is YNNKEL (reference sequence). Losses at the gene ends were 3 bases for V and 5 bases for J; bases not matched to a gene: 5. CDR3 sequence: CASSHRASGNNEQFF. As DNA, the CDR3 is TGTGCCAGCAGCCACAGGGCTAGCGGGAACAATGAGCAGTTCTTC.

This chain joins TRBV3-1 (or the pseudogene TRBV3-2) and TRBJ1-1, with a possible D match to TRBD1 (5 bases). CDR1 is LGHDT, CDR2 YNNKEL, per germline (reference sequence). The CDR3 is made up of 13 amino acids. Between the trimmed V and J ends, which lost 0 bases and 10 bases, there was a span of 12 bases. The chain's CDR3 is CASSQDQGGVAFF. The CDR3 DNA is TGTGCCAGCAGCCAAGACCAGGGTGGTGTAGCTTTCTTT.